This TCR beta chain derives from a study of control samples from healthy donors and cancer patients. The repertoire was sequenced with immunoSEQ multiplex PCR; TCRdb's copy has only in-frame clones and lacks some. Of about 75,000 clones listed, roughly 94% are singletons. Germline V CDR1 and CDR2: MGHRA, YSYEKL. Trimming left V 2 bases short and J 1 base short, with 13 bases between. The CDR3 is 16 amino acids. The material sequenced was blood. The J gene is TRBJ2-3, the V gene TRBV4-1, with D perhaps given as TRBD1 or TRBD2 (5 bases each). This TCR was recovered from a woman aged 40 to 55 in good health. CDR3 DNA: TGCGCCAGCAGCCAACCACCGAGGGACGGCACAGATACGCAGTATTTT. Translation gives CASSQPPRDGTDTQYF.